What follows are 28 T cell receptor delta chains derived from one specimen sequenced in a study of Vδ1+ human thymocytes (dated by TCRdb to about 2018). Overall study results and their limits: Unlike the oligoclonal repertoires in peripheral blood, the thymic TRG and TRD repertoires appeared highly polyclonal, with Gaussian CDR3 length distributions.

For these receptors, no antigen is known. Sequencer: Illumina MiSeq. RNA extraction was carried out with the RNeasy mini kit, and reverse transcription was then done using Superscript III. To generate the CDR3 amplicons, a multiplex PCR was run using pooled V-gene forward primers together with a constant-region reverse primer that carried Illumina adaptor overhangs. TCRdb reprocessed the public reads with the caller CATT; rows with the same DNA were merged afterwards. In this sample the table shows under 85,000 delta-chain clones, about 30% of which occur a single time. Roughly 0.26% of the sample rests with the top ten. Input material: Vdelta1+ gamma-delta thymocytes from the thymus. The label giving this sample's cell subset or site can be read as: FACS-sorted CD3+ TCRalphabeta- TCRVdelta1+ TCRVdelta2- thymocytes. Every receptor here comes from a boy younger than two who had congenital heart surgery.

The chain couples TRDV1 to TRDJ2; TRDD3 is a possible D gene (6 bases). From germline, CDR1 is TSWWSYY and CDR2 QGS. The CDR3 sequence is 20 residues long. V was trimmed by 3 bases and J by 0 bases, leaving 23 bases between them. CDR3 protein: CALGDRDKGGTRPLTAQLFF. In nucleotides, the CDR3 is TGTGCTCTTGGGGACCGGGACAAGGGGGGGACCCGACCTTTGACAGCACAACTCTTCTTT.

The chain uses TRDV1 and TRDJ1; the match to TRDD3 covers 9 bases. Germline loops: CDR1 TSWWSYY, CDR2 QGS. V trimming: 5 bases; J trimming: 5 bases; junction bases outside the gene matches: 21. The CDR3 length is 19 residues. The CDR3 reads CALGSLPTFYWGTTDKLIF. The CDR3 nucleotides are TGTGCTCTTGGGAGCTTGCCTACTTTCTACTGGGGGACTACAGATAAACTCATCTTT.

The J gene is TRDJ1, the V gene TRDV1; TRDD2 might be the D (5 bases). V was clipped by 3 bases and J by 1 base, with 18 bases between them. Germline V lookup: CDR1 TSWWSYY, CDR2 QGS. The CDR3 spans 17 residues. CDR3 loop: CALGDPAFSLSTDKLIF. For the CDR3, the DNA is TGTGCTCTTGGGGACCCCGCCTTCTCTCTCAGCACCGATAAACTCATCTTT.

This chain links TRDV1 with TRDJ1, with 8 nucleotides matching TRDD3. Germline V lookup: CDR1 TSWWSYY, CDR2 QGS. V gave up 5 bases and J gave up 0 bases; unmatched junction bases: 26. The CDR3 sequence is 22 residues long. CDR3 in DNA: TGTGCTCTTGGGCTCCAATCACGTTGCACCCCACACGATGGGGGATACACCGATAAACTCATCTTT. Protein: CALGLQSRCTPHDGGYTDKLIF.

This chain connects TRDV1 to TRDJ1; 7 bases match TRDD3. Germline V gene data show CDR1 as TSWWSYY and CDR2 as QGS. The CDR3 spans 21 residues. The J segment lost 0 bases and the V segment lost 3 bases, leaving 22 bases of the junction unmatched. CDR3 coding DNA: TGTGCTCTTGGGGACACCTCTCCTGAAGGTGGGGGACTACCCTACACCGATAAACTCATCTTT. This translates into CALGDTSPEGGGLPYTDKLIF.

The chain carries TRDV1 and TRDJ1, with 8 bases that match TRDD3. CDR3 length: 18 residues. Germline trimming cut 3 bases from V and 0 bases from J; bases unmatched to any gene: 12. Germline V gene lookup returns CDR1 TSWWSYY and CDR2 QGS. CDR3 sequence: CALGDTWRGIMYTDKLIF. The CDR3 DNA follows: TGTGCTCTTGGGGACACCTGGCGGGGGATAATGTACACCGATAAACTCATCTTT.

V and J are TRDV1 and TRDJ1; possibly TRDD2 for D (6 bases). Trimming pared 0 bases from V and 0 bases from J, leaving 26 bases between. CDR1 and CDR2 from the germline V gene are TSWWSYY and QGS. This CDR3 comprises 21 residues. CDR3 sequence reads: CALGELRRLPGVALYTDKLIF. The CDR3 DNA reads as TGTGCTCTTGGGGAACTCCGCCGCCTTCCGGGGGTAGCCTTGTACACCGATAAACTCATCTTT.

This clone occurred a few times. V usage is TRDV1 and J usage is TRDJ1; TRDD3 matches at 10 bases. The germline V gene has CDR1 TSWWSYY and CDR2 QGS. Losses at the gene ends were 1 base for V and 4 bases for J; bases not matched to a gene: 9. CDR3 length equals 17 residues. The CDR3 DNA reads as TGTGCTCTTGGGGAACCCCAGCTCTGGGGGATAAGCGATAAACTCATCTTT. Amino acid sequence: CALGEPQLWGISDKLIF.

V usage is TRDV1 and J usage is TRDJ1, with TRDD3 as a possible D gene (5 bases). Trimming took 1 base from V and 0 from J, leaving 45 bases between them. Germline CDR1 TSWWSYY, CDR2 QGS. CDR3 size: 27 residues. The CDR3 here is CALGEHGCSDGGTGKSGKREYTDKLIF. Here the CDR3 DNA reads TGTGCTCTTGGGGAACACGGCTGCTCCGACGGAGGTACTGGAAAGAGCGGGAAACGGGAATACACCGATAAACTCATCTTT.

In this sample, this clone turned up a few times. This rearrangement joins TRDV1 to TRDJ1, with 12 bases identical to TRDD3. Per the germline V gene, CDR1 is TSWWSYY and CDR2 is QGS. The CDR3 loop spans 18 amino acids. J lost 0 bases, V lost 5 bases, and 10 bases had no gene match. CDR3 sequence reads: CALGHCTGGYQNTDKLIF. DNA of the CDR3: TGTGCTCTTGGGCATTGTACTGGGGGATACCAGAACACCGATAAACTCATCTTT.

J is TRDJ1 and V is TRDV1; maybe TRDD2 (6 bases). Between the trimmed V and J ends, which lost 4 bases and 3 bases, there was a span of 21 bases. CDR3 length equals 17 residues. Germline-derived CDR1 and CDR2 are TSWWSYY and QGS. CDR3 sequence (DNA): TGTGCTCTTGGGGTCTTCCCTTCCCCCAAACGGCCCGATAAACTCATCTTT. Translating it yields CALGVFPSPKRPDKLIF.

This chain links TRDV1 with TRDJ1, with 11 bases fitting TRDD3. In germline, CDR1 is TSWWSYY, CDR2 QGS. Trimming took 2 bases from V and 0 from J; bases not matched to a gene: 17. The CDR3 loop spans 21 amino acids. The CDR3 loop is CALGEDLPKYWGIEYTDKLIF. CDR3 nucleotide sequence: TGTGCTCTTGGGGAAGACCTTCCCAAGTACTGGGGGATAGAGTACACCGATAAACTCATCTTT.

The rearrangement links TRDV1 to TRDJ1, with 8 bases fitting TRDD2. Germline values: CDR1 TSWWSYY, CDR2 QGS. Unmatched junction bases numbered 10, after V lost 2 bases and J lost 2 bases. The CDR3 is 17 residues long. The CDR3 coding sequence is TGTGCTCTTGGGGAAGCTTCCTACCCCCCTGTGACCGATAAACTCATCTTT. Translated: CALGEASYPPVTDKLIF.

The chain joins TRDV1 to TRDJ1, with TRDD3 as a possible D gene (6 bases). This CDR3 contains 20 residues. Looked up from germline, CDR1 is TSWWSYY and CDR2 is QGS. Trimming removed 3 bases from V and 0 bases from J, with 26 bases in between. In nucleotides, the CDR3 is TGTGCTCTTGGGGATCGTAAGAACGTAATCTGGGGACCATACACCGATAAACTCATCTTT. Translation gives CALGDRKNVIWGPYTDKLIF.

This clone appeared a few times. The chain is built from TRDV1 and TRDJ1; D might be TRDD3 (6 bases). The germline V and J ends were trimmed by 9 bases and 1 base, with 24 bases remaining between them. The CDR3 runs to 17 residues. Germline V gene data show CDR1 as TSWWSYY and CDR2 as QGS. CDR3 nucleotide sequence: TGTGCTCTCGCCCTTACTGGGCCCATGAAGGCCACCGATAAACTCATCTTT. Its protein product is CALALTGPMKATDKLIF.

V usage is TRDV1 and J usage is TRDJ1; TRDD3 aligns across 10 bases. The V and J ends lost 2 bases and 2 bases, in that order; junction bases with no gene match: 17. Germline CDR1 TSWWSYY, CDR2 QGS. This CDR3 is built from 20 residues. The CDR3 loop reads CALGESEGSWGIVSTDKLIF. DNA for the CDR3: TGTGCTCTTGGGGAATCGGAGGGATCCTGGGGGATAGTCTCAACCGATAAACTCATCTTT.

This chain joins TRDV1 and TRDJ2; 9 bases match TRDD3. Trimming removed 0 bases from V and 2 bases from J; junction bases left unmatched: 13. From germline, CDR1 is TSWWSYY and CDR2 QGS. The CDR3 consists of 20 residues. The CDR3 DNA sequence: TGTGCTCTTGGGGAACTACTCTACTCCTGGGGGATTAGCTTGACAGCACAACTCTTCTTT. Translation gives CALGELLYSWGISLTAQLFF.

The chain is built from TRDV1 and TRDJ1, with a tentative D call TRDD2 (5 bases). Trimming stripped 5 bases from V and 7 bases from J, with 17 bases between. Per the germline V gene, CDR1 is TSWWSYY and CDR2 is QGS. The CDR3 runs to 14 residues. CDR3 loop: CALGNPTYPLKLIF. The DNA of the CDR3 is TGTGCTCTTGGGAACCCCACCTACCCCCTTAAACTCATCTTT.

This clone was observed a few times. V and J are TRDV1 and TRDJ1, with 7 bases fitting TRDD3. Germline V gene sequence: CDR1 TSWWSYY, CDR2 QGS. The V gene end was trimmed by 0 bases and the J gene end by 7 bases; junction bases not matched to a gene: 17. The CDR3 is made up of 18 amino acids. CDR3 nucleotide sequence: TGTGCTCTTGGGGAACTACTCCAACTGGGGCTCCTCGGCGGTAAACTCATCTTT. Amino acids: CALGELLQLGLLGGKLIF.

Concerning this clone: A much larger clone differs by one base, so this may be a read error. This chain joins TRDV2 and TRDJ1, with D maybe TRDD3 (6 bases). CDR3 length equals 15 residues. The germline V and J ends were trimmed by 3 bases and 5 bases, with 18 bases remaining between them. Germline CDR1 and CDR2: GEAIGNYY and EKD. The DNA for the CDR3 is TGTGCCTGTGACGATGGGCGATACGCGGTGGATAAACTCATCTTT. Its protein product is CACDDGRYAVDKLIF.

The gene calls are TRDV1 and TRDJ1, with 9 bases identical to TRDD3. CDR3 size: 18 residues. Germline loops: CDR1 TSWWSYY, CDR2 QGS. Trimming at V came to 3 bases and at J to 4 bases, leaving 15 bases not matched to a gene. CDR3 amino acids: CALGDIYHTGGASDKLIF. In DNA form, the CDR3 reads TGTGCTCTTGGGGATATTTATCATACTGGGGGAGCTAGCGATAAACTCATCTTT.

The rearrangement uses TRDV1 and TRDJ1; the match to TRDD3 covers 7 bases. V was pared by 2 bases and J by 0 bases, with 12 bases of the junction left unmatched. Germline CDR1 is TSWWSYY and CDR2 is QGS. This CDR3 is built from 18 residues. Here the CDR3 DNA reads TGTGCTCTTGGGGAAAAAGTCTGGGGGGGCCCGGACACCGATAAACTCATCTTT. Translation: CALGEKVWGGPDTDKLIF.

This clone came up a few times. Given a much more abundant clone one base away, this may be a read error. V gene TRDV2 combines with J gene TRDJ1; no definite D call. V lost 3 bases and J lost 1, with 14 bases in between. This CDR3 is built from 15 residues. Germline lookup yields CDR1 GEAIGNYY and CDR2 EKD. In DNA, the CDR3 is TGTGCCTGTGACGGCGACTTACGCCGCACCGATAAACTCATCTTT. Protein sequence: CACDGDLRRTDKLIF.

With respect to this clone: This may stem from a read error, because a much larger clone lies one nucleotide away. This specimen includes other DNA sequences encoding the same CDR3. The chain has TRDV2 and TRDJ1; 11 bases agree with TRDD3. The CDR3 totals 16 residues. Per germline, CDR1 GEAIGNYY and CDR2 EKD. CDR3 DNA sequence: TGTGCCTGCGACACCTGGGGGATACCTAGCCATCATAAACTCATCTTT. It translates to CACDTWGIPSHHKLIF.

The V gene is TRDV1, the J gene TRDJ1, with TRDD3 matching 7 bases. V dropped 5 bases and J dropped 0; count of bases not matched to a gene: 24. This CDR3 is 21 amino acids long. CDR1 and CDR2 from the germline V gene are TSWWSYY and QGS. DNA of the CDR3: TGTGCTCTTGGGTTAATATACTGGAGGGCGCTGGGGGCTCCGTACACCGATAAACTCATCTTT. It specifies CALGLIYWRALGAPYTDKLIF.

This chain uses TRDV1 with TRDJ1, with unresolved D. The CDR3 runs to 17 residues. The germline V and J ends were trimmed by 4 bases and 0 bases, with 18 bases remaining between them. CDR1 and CDR2 from the germline V gene are TSWWSYY and QGS. CDR3 region: CALGVPFARRDTDKLIF. As DNA, the CDR3 is TGTGCTCTTGGGGTCCCCTTTGCTAGGAGGGACACCGATAAACTCATCTTT.

This clone was seen a few times. This sequence joins TRDV1 and TRDJ1; the D gene is possibly TRDD3 (6 bases). CDR1 is TSWWSYY, CDR2 QGS, per germline. V dropped 3 bases and J dropped 3 bases, with 29 bases sitting between them. This CDR3 region has 20 residues. The CDR3 region is CALGDQSSAFPVWGPDKLIF. The CDR3 DNA reads as TGTGCTCTTGGGGACCAATCCTCGGCTTTCCCGGTGTGGGGGCCCGATAAACTCATCTTT.

This clone was seen more than once but under ten times. This chain joins TRDV1 and TRDJ1, with 7 bases aligning to TRDD3. This CDR3 region has 19 residues. CDR1 and CDR2 (germline): TSWWSYY, QGS. V shed 9 bases, J shed 0 bases, and the junction held 22 bases outside the gene matches. The CDR3 protein is CALVPKRRGIQWYTDKLIF. The DNA for the CDR3 is TGTGCTCTGGTCCCCAAACGCCGAGGGATACAATGGTACACCGATAAACTCATCTTT.